Described below is a single TCR beta chain sequence and its context. Its binding antigen is unknown. It has no much larger one-base neighbor in the sample; base qualities were not kept. The sample is drawn from a study of blood T cell repertoires in COVID-19 (dated by TCRdb to the early 2020s). Some background on the complete study: Collaborator samples came from the United States, Italy and Spain and covered acute and convalescent phases of COVID-19. Subjects who had been exposed to COVID-19, were actively infected with it, or had recovered from it provided the deeply sampled blood TCRbeta repertoires that made up the dataset. The sample metadata nearly always contained a de-identified subject ID, COVID-19 status, age in years and sex. Where available, HLA class I and class II types were taken from metadata supplied by the sample provider and were not determined by assay-based typing. The repertoires were released in a freely available public database meant as a resource for research on the immune response to SARS-CoV-2. The prospective study material was composed of cDNA or gDNA derived from T cells, B-cell-depleted T cells, or PBMCs. The samples were drawn from the first 160 participants of the ongoing ImmuneRACE study and from under 1,500 subjects provided by 6 global collaborators.

TCRbeta CDR3 regions were amplified from genomic DNA using the immunoSEQ Assay, a bias-controlled multiplex PCR. As for how the authors treated the data: The number of nucleated cells in each sample was estimated by amplification of reference gene primers within the assay. To quantify the absolute abundance of each unique TCRbeta CDR3 rearrangement, sequence reads were collapsed and filtered. Productive Simpson clonality was computed per sample as the square root of Simpson's diversity index over productive rearrangements. TCRdb stores this immuneACCESS table with in-frame sequences only. Part of the clones is absent; in the studies checked, under half of the shortfall reflects unresolved V genes, and no reason is known for the rest. V, J and clone size derive from that table, while D and trimming were established from the DNA sequence. For this sample there are some 200,000 clones; over 75% appear just once. The ten largest make up 7.5% to 10% of the sample.

The CDR3, cysteine through phenylalanine, is 14 amino acids long. Solely the CDR3 DNA is kept, with 42 bases framed from the first base. The germline V gene supplies CDR1 LGHNA and CDR2 YSLEER. Deletion took 1 base off V and 4 bases off J, with a span of 10 bases between the germline ends. Paper-wide results and their limitations: How much clinical and demographic metadata was included differed by source and by participant, and the metadata was provided uncurated.

Whole blood was collected in K2EDTA tubes by collaborating institutions according to the institutions' own protocols. Collaborator samples were shipped for TCRbeta analysis as frozen whole blood, isolated PBMCs, or DNA extracted from either sample type. This receptor was obtained from a woman of 80 years or more with acute or convalescent COVID-19. The specimen was peripheral blood. The chain is encoded by TRBV4-3 joined to TRBJ2-5, and the D gene may be TRBD1, 6 bases matching. The nucleotides are TGCGCCAGCAGCCAAGTACCAGGGGCAGAGACCCAGTACTTC. It translates to CASSQVPGAETQYF.